This note documents a single TCR beta chain sequence. Its target is unknown. The data were obtained in a study of cytomegalovirus exposure and HLA in healthy donors. Study outcomes and limitations: It is likely that the observed cluster of highly shared sequence variants was a sequencing artifact. Owing to their indistinguishability, certain V segments, notably TRBV6-2 and TRBV6-3, were excluded.

PCR amplification relied on 60 Vbeta primers (plus 13 Jbeta primers). Some clones are missing from TCRdb's copy, which holds only in-frame ones; the method was immunoSEQ multiplex PCR. The sample has roughly 190,000 clones, 70% to 75% seen once. The CDR3 is made up of 14 amino acids. The ends were cut back, 4 bases at V and 4 bases at J, with 12 bases in the middle. Germline CDR1 reads MNHNS; CDR2 reads SASEGT. The sequenced material came from PBMCs. The rearrangement joins TRBV6-1 to TRBJ2-3; possible D gene TRBD2, 5 bases. This sequence was found in a man aged 25 to 40 in good health and CMV-seropositive. In nucleotides, the CDR3 is TGTGCCAGCAGTGGCCGCGCGGGTCCAGATACGCAGTATTTT. Amino acids: CASSGRAGPDTQYF.